The subject of this entry is one TCR beta chain. Only in-frame clones appear in the TCRdb table, and some are missing; sequencing was by immunoSEQ multiplex PCR. The table lists approximately 50,000 clones, about 90% of them singletons. This sample is part of a study of memory CD8 T cells in hepatitis C reinfection. The time point here: pre-reinfection, 55 to 20 weeks before reinfection detection. TCR sequencing was done directly ex vivo on sorted cells, without expansion in vitro. Donors came from people who inject drugs enrolled in HEPCO, Canada. Control naive CD8 T cells came from a couple of donors at all three reinfection time points. This CDR3 has 13 residues. CDR1 is MGHRA, CDR2 YSYEKL, per germline. J gave up 13 bases and V 2 bases, and 4 bases lay outside the gene matches.

V and J are TRBV4-1 and TRBJ1-6, with 8 bases aligning to TRBD1. The sample taken for sequencing was naive CD8+ T cells sorted from blood. The source of this sequence is a man aged 18-30 years with hepatitis C virus infection. The CDR3 DNA sequence: TGCGCCAGCAGCCAATACAGGGGGAGGCCCCTCCACTTT. Amino acids: CASSQYRGRPLHF.